The 3 T cell receptor beta chains below were found in one sample sequenced in a study of shared clonotypes between healthy human individuals. The data were produced by immunoSEQ multiplex PCR, yet TCRdb's version contains in-frame clones alone and is incomplete. The top ten clones hold approximately 2% of a sample with 550,000 to 850,000 clones, 72% of them seen once. The sequencing sample was made of memory CD4+ T cells sorted from blood. The sample's subset: CD45RA-negative fraction. These receptors originate from a woman aged 25 to 39 in good health.

At least ten counts were recorded for this clone. J is TRBJ1-1 and V is TRBV2; TRBD1 matches at 7 bases. There are 13 residues in the CDR3. Trimming took 7 bases from V and 8 from J; bases not matched to a gene: 10. The germline V gene encodes CDR1 SNHLY and CDR2 FYNNEI. In DNA, the CDR3 is TGTGCCAGCAACTCCGGGACAGTCGGCGAAGCTTTCTTT. Protein product: CASNSGTVGEAFF.

V usage is TRBV27 and J usage is TRBJ2-7; D gene ambiguous. CDR1 is MNHEY and CDR2 is SMNVEV in the germline V gene (reference sequence). The CDR3 consists of 15 residues. The V and J ends lost 8 bases and 0 bases respectively, with 17 bases between them. CDR3 amino acids: CASAKKWVNSYEQYF. The CDR3 DNA reads as TGTGCCAGCGCTAAGAAGTGGGTAAACTCCTACGAGCAGTACTTC.

V usage is TRBV5-6 and J usage is TRBJ2-7; weak D call: TRBD1 (6 bases). Trimming took 1 base from V and 4 from J, leaving 12 bases between them. The CDR3 has 14 amino acids. The V gene's germline CDR1 is SGHDT and CDR2 YYEEEE. The CDR3 sequence: CASSLYTGNYEQYF. The CDR3 DNA follows: TGTGCCAGCAGCTTGTATACAGGGAATTACGAGCAGTACTTC.